What follows are 21 T cell receptor beta chains derived from one specimen sequenced in a study of cytomegalovirus exposure and HLA in healthy donors. Use of 60 Vbeta and 13 Jbeta primers characterized the PCR. Generated by immunoSEQ multiplex PCR, the TCRdb table keeps only in-frame clones and is missing some. The sample holds approximately 120,000 clones; over 65% are singletons and the top ten take more than 0.95%. The sample taken for sequencing was PBMCs. Source of these receptors: a man over 45 in good health and CMV-seronegative.

This clone showed up just a few times. This chain connects TRBV14 to TRBJ2-3, with 12 positions matching TRBD2. The CDR3 loop spans 16 amino acids. Germline V lookup: CDR1 SGHDN, CDR2 FVKESK. The ends lost 1 base at V and 5 bases at J; junction bases unmatched: 4. The CDR3 DNA is TGTGCCAGCAGCCAAGGGGTACTAGCGGGAGGAGATACGCAGTATTTT. It translates to CASSQGVLAGGDTQYF.

The chain recombines TRBV5-1 with TRBJ2-5; 9 bases fit TRBD2. V lost 3 bases to trimming and J lost 5 bases; unmatched junction nucleotides: 8. The germline CDR1 and CDR2 sequences are SGHRS and YFSETQ. This CDR3 has 15 residues. The CDR3 loop is CASSSGTSSTETQYF. CDR3 nucleotides: TGCGCCAGCAGCTCCGGGACTAGCTCAACGGAGACCCAGTACTTC.

The table lists this clone with a count of one. The DNA of the CDR3 is TGTGCCAGCAGCGCCGGACAGGTCTTCGGGCAGTACTTC. As protein: CASSAGQVFGQYF. The rearrangement links TRBV7-8 to TRBJ2-7; 7 bases align to TRBD1. The CDR3 has 13 residues. CDR1 and CDR2 (germline): SGHVS, FQNEAQ. V shed 5 bases and J 9 bases; nucleotides not matched to a gene: 10. The full variable domain, in which reference TRBV7-8 and TRBJ2-7 provide the parts outside the CDR3, is GAGVSQSPRYKVAKRGQDVALRCDPISGHVSLFWYQQALGQGPEFLTYFQNEAQLDKSGLPSDRFFAERPEGSVSTLKIQRTQQEDSAVYLCASSAGQVFGQYFGPGTRLTVT.

This chain joins TRBV28 and TRBJ1-5; D is possibly TRBD1 (6 bases). The CDR3 extends over 14 amino acids. V lost 4 bases and J 3 bases, leaving 10 bases between the germline ends. Germline values: CDR1 MDHEN, CDR2 SYDVKM. CDR3 residues: CASSSRQVNQPQHF. The CDR3 bases are TGTGCCAGCAGTTCGAGACAGGTCAATCAGCCCCAGCATTTT. Full variable domain (remainder filled in from reference TRBV28 and TRBJ1-5): DVKVTQSSRYLVKRTGEKVFLECVQDMDHENMFWYRQDPGLGLRLIYFSYDVKMKEKGDIPEGYSVSREKKERFSLILESASTNQTSMYLCASSSRQVNQPQHFGDGTRLSIL.

The chain joins TRBV6-6 to TRBJ2-5, with 8 bases fitting TRBD1. CDR1 is MNHNY, CDR2 SVGAGI, per germline (reference sequence). Germline trimming cut 2 bases from V and 4 bases from J; bases unmatched to any gene: 6. The CDR3 is made up of 15 amino acids. The CDR3 region has the DNA TGTGCCAGCAGTTACGGATTGACAGGGGCAGAGACCCAGTACTTC. Encoded protein: CASSYGLTGAETQYF.

The CDR3 bases are TGTGCCAGCAGTTTACTTCCGGGACAGGGGGCAGGAACCGGGGAGCTGTTTTTT. Translated: CASSLLPGQGAGTGELFF. The chain carries TRBV28 and TRBJ2-2; TRBD1 agrees at 12 bases. CDR1 and CDR2 (germline): MDHEN, SYDVKM. The CDR3 runs to 18 residues. Trimming cost V 2 bases and J 5 bases; bases outside gene matches: 9.

V gene TRBV10-3 combines with J gene TRBJ1-4, with no clear D. The CDR3 runs 12 residues. The V gene lost 10 bases and the J gene lost 0 bases, with 6 bases spanning the gap. Germline CDR1 ENHRY, CDR2 SYGVKD. The CDR3 reads CATQSTNEKLFF. CDR3 in DNA: TGTGCCACACAATCAACTAATGAAAAACTGTTTTTT.

The chain joins TRBV28 to TRBJ2-7; 7 bases agree with TRBD1. Germline assignment: CDR1 MDHEN and CDR2 SYDVKM. The trim removed 3 bases at V and 2 bases at J, leaving 4 bases unmatched. CDR3 length: 14 residues. CDR3 in amino acids: CASSFEGATYEQYF. CDR3 in DNA: TGTGCCAGCAGTTTCGAGGGGGCTACCTACGAGCAGTACTTC.

The J gene is TRBJ2-1, the V gene TRBV19, with 10 bases fitting TRBD2. CDR1 and CDR2 (germline): LNHDA, SQIVND (reference sequence). Trimming removed 3 bases from V and 1 base from J; junction bases left unmatched: 9. The CDR3 has 18 residues. CDR3 DNA: TGTGCCAGTAGTATCCTAGCGGGAGATCGATTATCCTACAATGAGCAGTTCTTC. It yields the protein CASSILAGDRLSYNEQFF.

This clone was seen only a few times. CDR3 in amino acids: CASSQDWTGTYRGYTF. The CDR3 DNA reads TGTGCCAGCAGCCAAGATTGGACAGGGACCTATCGGGGCTACACCTTC. The chain is built from TRBV14 and TRBJ1-2; 8 positions match TRBD1. The V gene end was trimmed by 0 bases and the J gene end by 8 bases; junction bases not matched to a gene: 11. This CDR3 has 16 residues. The germline V gene has CDR1 SGHDN and CDR2 FVKESK.

This clone was observed a few times. The gene calls are TRBV4-1 and TRBJ2-7; perhaps TRBD2 as D (5 bases). Germline V gene sequence: CDR1 MGHRA, CDR2 YSYEKL. V dropped 1 base and J dropped 9 bases, with 16 bases sitting between them. CDR3 length: 14 residues. The CDR3 DNA follows: TGCGCCAGCAGCCAAGGCCCTCAGGCCGGAGGGCAGTACTTC. Translated: CASSQGPQAGGQYF.

The rearrangement links TRBV10-3 to TRBJ1-2; no reliable D call. This CDR3 has 14 residues. V dropped 2 bases and J dropped 0 bases, with 7 bases sitting between them. Germline CDR1 reads ENHRY; CDR2 reads SYGVKD. The CDR3: CAISETEANYGYTF. CDR3 DNA sequence: TGTGCCATCAGTGAGACAGAAGCTAACTATGGCTACACCTTC.

The chain couples TRBV6-5 to TRBJ1-6, with unresolved D. CDR1 is MNHEY and CDR2 is SVGAGI in the germline V gene. This CDR3 is 13 amino acids long. Trimming removed 11 bases at V and 5 bases at J, with 13 bases between. The DNA for the CDR3 is TGTGCCGTAGGAGGAGGTCATAATTCACCCCTCCACTTT. Its translation is CAVGGGHNSPLHF.

V is TRBV27 and J is TRBJ2-3; no reliable D call. CDR1 and CDR2 (germline): MNHEY, SMNVEV (reference sequence). This CDR3 spans 13 amino acids. Trimming removed 4 bases from V and 0 bases from J, with 5 bases in between. CDR3 residues: CASSYSSTDTQYF. DNA of the CDR3: TGTGCCAGCAGTTACAGCAGCACAGATACGCAGTATTTT.

The chain carries TRBV7-2 and TRBJ2-7; D unresolved. This CDR3 comprises 15 residues. CDR1 and CDR2 (germline): SGHTA, FQGNSA. Deletions cut 1 base from V and 3 bases from J, with 13 bases between. CDR3 in amino acids: CASSLGFTGDYEQYF. The CDR3 DNA reads as TGTGCCAGCAGCTTAGGGTTCACGGGTGACTACGAGCAGTACTTC.

This clone was detected once. As DNA, the CDR3 is TGCGCCAGCAGCTCCGGACTAGCGGGAGTGGGAAACATTCAGTACTTC. Translation: CASSSGLAGVGNIQYF. This chain uses TRBV5-1 with TRBJ2-4; TRBD2 matches at 13 bases. The CDR3 runs to 16 residues. CDR1 is SGHRS and CDR2 is YFSETQ in the germline V gene. The ends lost 3 bases at V and 6 bases at J; junction bases unmatched: 6.

V usage is TRBV7-8 and J usage is TRBJ1-1; D gene ambiguous. Germline V gene sequence: CDR1 SGHVS, CDR2 FQNEAQ. CDR3 length: 14 residues. Trimming cost V 3 bases and J 1 base, with 9 bases left between them. The CDR3 sequence is CASSLLSRNTEAFF. For the CDR3, the DNA is TGTGCCAGCAGCTTGCTCTCTAGGAACACTGAAGCTTTCTTT.

The rearrangement joins TRBV5-1 to TRBJ2-1; no reliable D call. The V end lost 0 bases, the J end lost 4 bases, and 5 bases lay between the germline ends. Germline V gives CDR1 SGHRS, CDR2 YFSETQ. This CDR3 region has 13 residues. CDR3 amino acids: CASSLELYNEQFF. The CDR3 coding sequence is TGCGCCAGCAGCTTGGAATTATACAATGAGCAGTTCTTC. The entire variable domain, with the rest obtained from reference TRBV5-1 and TRBJ2-1, is as follows: KAGVTQTPRYLIKTRGQQVTLSCSPISGHRSVSWYQQTPGQGLQFLFEYFSETQRNKGNFPGRFSGRQFSNSRSEMNVSTLELGDSALYLCASSLELYNEQFFGPGTRLTVL.

The rearrangement links TRBV18 to TRBJ2-2, with TRBD1 matching over 7 bases. V lost 1 base and J lost 4; bases outside the gene matches: 6. The CDR3 runs 16 residues. Germline V gives CDR1 KGHSH, CDR2 LQKENI. In nucleotides, the CDR3 is TGTGCCAGCTCACCACAGCGACAGGGCGGCACCGGGGAGCTGTTTTTT. Protein sequence: CASSPQRQGGTGELFF.

This clone was recorded a few times. The J gene is TRBJ2-5, the V gene TRBV11-2; D gene uncertain. V dropped 4 bases and J dropped 3 bases, with 12 bases sitting between them. CDR1 is SGHAT, CDR2 FQNNGV, per germline. This CDR3 has 14 amino acids. Written as DNA, the CDR3 is TGTGCCAGCAGCTACCTAAACCAGGAAGAGACCCAGTACTTC. This gives the protein CASSYLNQEETQYF.

The chain links TRBV18 to TRBJ2-2, with D unresolved. The ends were cut back, 6 bases at V and 7 bases at J, with 15 bases in the middle. Germline CDR1 is KGHSH and CDR2 is LQKENI. This CDR3 has 14 amino acids. The CDR3 DNA follows: TGTGCCAGCTCCCGTCGCGAGCTTGGCGGGGAGCTGTTTTTT. It is translated as CASSRRELGGELFF.